This T cell receptor beta chain is drawn from a study of T-cell reconstitution after alpha-beta-depleted transplantation in children (dated by TCRdb to the mid-2010s). For the wider study: The study quantitatively tracked T-cell immune reconstitution after TCRalphabeta/CD19-depleted allogeneic hematopoietic cell transplantation in children using TCR repertoire profiling.

The library was generated by PCR. The data were produced on an Illumina HiSeq 2500. To normalize quantification of the TCRbeta repertoire, the TCR libraries were built with molecular barcoding that relied on unique molecular identifiers. TCRdb ran its own pipeline on the public reads, namely fastp trimming at Q25 and MiXCR clone calling, and kept in-frame beta chains. A single entry per CDR3 protein holds the most common genes and DNA from its merged rows. This sample has 450,000 to 600,000 distinct CDR3 sequences in its table, and around 19% of those were observed once. The ten most abundant clones make up 2.5% to 3.5% of the sample. In its sample, this clonotype was seen a few times. Its target antigen remains unknown. No base qualities exist here, and no much larger clone lies one base off it. V and J lose 4 bases and 3 bases, and a span of 6 bases separates them. Looking up the germline V gene yields CDR1 SQVTM and CDR2 ANQGSEA. Including cysteine and phenylalanine, the CDR3 has 11 amino acids. Only CDR3 DNA remains: 33 bases, in frame from the first base.

The sequenced sample was PBMCs from the stem cell graft donor, obtained from the stem cell graft. Rearrangement joined TRBV29-1 to TRBJ1-1; the D gene is perhaps TRBD1, on 5 matching bases. This receptor was taken from a human donor who donated a stem cell graft to a child with acute lymphoblastic leukemia. In nucleotides, the sequence is TGCAGCGTTGTACAGGACACTGAAGCTTTCTTT. Its protein reads: CSVVQDTEAFF.